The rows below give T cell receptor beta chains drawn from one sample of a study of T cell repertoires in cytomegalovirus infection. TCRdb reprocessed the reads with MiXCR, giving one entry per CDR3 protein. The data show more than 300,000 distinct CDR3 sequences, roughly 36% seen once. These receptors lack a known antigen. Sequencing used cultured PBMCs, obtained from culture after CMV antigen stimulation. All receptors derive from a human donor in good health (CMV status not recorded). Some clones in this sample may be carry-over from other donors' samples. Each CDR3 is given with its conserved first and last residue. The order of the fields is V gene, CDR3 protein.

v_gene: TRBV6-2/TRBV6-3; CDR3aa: CAGSTGQQETQYF
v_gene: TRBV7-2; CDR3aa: CASSLGQASGRAYEQYF
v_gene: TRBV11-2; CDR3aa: CASSFRVFGGSSYNEQFF
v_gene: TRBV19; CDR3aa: CASRHSGNTIYF
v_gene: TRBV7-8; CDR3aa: CASSLGGTGELFF
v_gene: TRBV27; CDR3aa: CASRRVWDTEAFF
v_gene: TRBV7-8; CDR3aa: CASTPPRGGNSNQPQHF
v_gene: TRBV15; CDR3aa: CATSRDRRLAGTQYF
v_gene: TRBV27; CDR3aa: CASSLSGGTASTDTQYF
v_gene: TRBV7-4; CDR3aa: CASSLNQPSYGYTF
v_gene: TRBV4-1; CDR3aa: CASSQGASGSRTDTQYF
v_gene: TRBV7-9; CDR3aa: CASGYGYEQYF
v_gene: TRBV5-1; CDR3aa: CASSLRGQGYGYTF
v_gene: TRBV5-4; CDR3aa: CASSSGAFTEAFF
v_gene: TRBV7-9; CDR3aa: CASGPHKTEILLYF
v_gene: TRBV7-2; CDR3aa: CASSQLQAYNEQFF